This TCR beta chain emerged from a study of blood T cell repertoires in COVID-19. Germline values: CDR1 SNHLY, CDR2 FYNNEI. The J segment lost 3 bases and the V segment lost 10 bases, leaving 4 bases of the junction unmatched. This CDR3 region has 13 residues. Clones were sequenced by immunoSEQ multiplex PCR, and TCRdb holds only the in-frame ones, with some missing. The sample yields over 350,000 clones, over 75% seen once. Donors were grouped by their self-reported clinical history. This receptor was identified in a woman in her 30s with acute COVID-19. The rearrangement uses TRBV2 and TRBJ2-7, with TRBD2 matching over 12 bases. Sequencing used PBMCs or T cells enriched from blood (not recorded which). The CDR3 coding sequence is TGTGCCATAAGGACTAGCGGGGACTACGAGCAGTACTTC. Encoded protein: CAIRTSGDYEQYF.